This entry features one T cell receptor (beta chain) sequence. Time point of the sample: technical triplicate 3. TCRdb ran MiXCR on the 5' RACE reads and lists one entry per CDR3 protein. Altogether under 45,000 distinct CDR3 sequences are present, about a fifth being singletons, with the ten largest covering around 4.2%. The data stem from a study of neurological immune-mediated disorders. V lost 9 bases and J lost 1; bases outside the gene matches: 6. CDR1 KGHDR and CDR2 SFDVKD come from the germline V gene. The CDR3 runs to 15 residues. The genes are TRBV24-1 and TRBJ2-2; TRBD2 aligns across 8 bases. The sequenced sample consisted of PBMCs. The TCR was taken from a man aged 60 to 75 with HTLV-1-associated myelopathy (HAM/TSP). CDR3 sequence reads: CATQTGGLNTGELFF. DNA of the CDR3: TGTGCCACCCAAACGGGGGGGTTGAACACCGGGGAGCTGTTTTTT.